The sequence of this T cell receptor beta chain was determined in a study of T cells in Graves' hyperthyroidism and ophthalmopathy. Study-wide results and caveats: The authors' 13 V-J model separated ophthalmopathy from stable hyperthyroidism.

This clonotype was detected only a few times. As yet, its antigen is unknown. The CDR3 length is 14 residues. V was pared by 0 bases and J by 9 bases, with 15 bases between. Germline V CDR1 and CDR2: GTSNPN, SVGIG (reference sequence). RNA transcripts served as the template for amplifying TCR beta CDR3 regions. The TCR CDR3 first-round RT-PCR relied on the HTBI primer set. TCRdb reanalysed the multiplex PCR reads using MiXCR and keeps one entry per CDR3 protein. The sample has hundreds of thousands of distinct CDR3 sequences; less than 20% are singletons. This chain uses TRBV30 with TRBJ2-1; TRBD2 might be the D (6 bases). The receptor was isolated from a man aged 40-49 years with Graves' ophthalmopathy. Sequencing was done on a sample of blood. CDR3 in DNA: TGTGCCTGGAGTGTTCTGGAGGGACGGAGTGAGCAGTTCTTC. Its protein product is CAWSVLEGRSEQFF.